This T cell receptor beta chain was captured by sequencing in a study of radiotherapy plus CTLA-4 blockade in lung cancer (dated by TCRdb to the late 2010s). Regarding the study in general: Among enrolled patients, roughly 17% had an objective response and approximately 30% reached disease control.

Receptors were amplified or captured by the immunoSEQ multiplex PCR assay. This is the immuneACCESS table as TCRdb keeps it, with only in-frame sequences that have V and J called. A part of the clones is gone; compared with another copy, unresolved V genes explain less than half, and the rest is unexplained. The sample table holds about 48,000 clones, of which 75% to 90% were seen once. 15% to 20% of the sample is taken by the ten largest. The CDR1 and CDR2 encoded by the germline V gene are SGHTA and FQGNSA. The germline V end is reduced by 2 bases and the J end by 2 bases; junction bases left unmatched: 5. CDR3 length: 15 amino acids, cysteine to phenylalanine. The entry retains the CDR3 DNA only, 45 bases that are in frame from base 1. Study-wide findings and limitations: After treatment with radiotherapy and ipilimumab, TCR clones that originated in tumors expanded in peripheral blood. Early dynamic changes in blood T cell clones, together with increased serum interferon-beta after radiation, were reported as the strongest predictors of response.

This clone showed up just once. Its antigen is currently not known. Base-call qualities are not available, and no considerably larger clone is one nucleotide away. Focal radiation therapy combined with CTLA-4 blockade (ipilimumab) was tested in patients with chemo-refractory metastatic non-small-cell lung cancer. The TCR originated in a human donor with non-small cell lung cancer that progressed on radiotherapy plus ipilimumab. Some clones in this sample may be carry-over from other donors' samples. The chain is assembled from TRBV7-2 and TRBJ2-7, with 8 bases aligning to TRBD1. The sequencing used peripheral blood, collected from a patient treated with radiotherapy plus ipilimumab. Here the CDR3 is given as CASSLQGASTYEQYF. The DNA sequence reads TGTGCCAGCAGCTTACAGGGGGCCTCAACCTACGAGCAGTACTTC.